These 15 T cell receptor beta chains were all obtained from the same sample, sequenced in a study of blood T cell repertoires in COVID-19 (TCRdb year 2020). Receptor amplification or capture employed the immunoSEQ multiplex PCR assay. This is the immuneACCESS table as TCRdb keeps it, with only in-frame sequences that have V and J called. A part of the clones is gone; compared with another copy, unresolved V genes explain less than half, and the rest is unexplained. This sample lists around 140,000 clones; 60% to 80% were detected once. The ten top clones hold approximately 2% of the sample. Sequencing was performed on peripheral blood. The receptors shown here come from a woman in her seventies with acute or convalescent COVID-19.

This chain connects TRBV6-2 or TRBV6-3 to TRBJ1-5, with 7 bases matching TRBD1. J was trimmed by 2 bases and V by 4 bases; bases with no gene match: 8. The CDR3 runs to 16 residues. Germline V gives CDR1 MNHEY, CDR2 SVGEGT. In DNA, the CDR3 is TGTGCCAGCAGTTTCCTGGACAGGCTCGGCAATCAGCCCCAGCATTTT. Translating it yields CASSFLDRLGNQPQHF.

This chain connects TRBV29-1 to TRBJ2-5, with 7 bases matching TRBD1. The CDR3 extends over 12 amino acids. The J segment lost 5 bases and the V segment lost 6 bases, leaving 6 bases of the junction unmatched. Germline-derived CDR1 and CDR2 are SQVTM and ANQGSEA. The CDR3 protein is CSVGTVWETQYF. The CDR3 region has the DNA TGCAGCGTCGGGACAGTCTGGGAGACCCAGTACTTC.

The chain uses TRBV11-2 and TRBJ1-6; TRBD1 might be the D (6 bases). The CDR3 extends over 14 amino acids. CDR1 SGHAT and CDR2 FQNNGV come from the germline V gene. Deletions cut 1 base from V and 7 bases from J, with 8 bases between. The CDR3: CASSLATGNSPLHF. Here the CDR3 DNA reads TGTGCCAGCAGCTTAGCCACAGGGAATTCACCCCTCCACTTT.

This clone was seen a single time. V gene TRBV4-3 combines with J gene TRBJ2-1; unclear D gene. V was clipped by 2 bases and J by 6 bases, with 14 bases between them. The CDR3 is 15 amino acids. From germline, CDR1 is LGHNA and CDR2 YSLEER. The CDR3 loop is CASSQQRYLPNEQFF. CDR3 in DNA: TGCGCCAGCAGCCAACAGCGATACCTTCCCAATGAGCAGTTCTTC.

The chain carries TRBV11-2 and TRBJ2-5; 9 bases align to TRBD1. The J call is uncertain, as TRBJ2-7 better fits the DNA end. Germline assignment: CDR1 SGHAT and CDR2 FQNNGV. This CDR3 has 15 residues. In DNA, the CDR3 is TGTGCCAGCAGCTCGGCCGGGACAGGGATCGACGAGCAGTACTTC. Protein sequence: CASSSAGTGIDEQYF.

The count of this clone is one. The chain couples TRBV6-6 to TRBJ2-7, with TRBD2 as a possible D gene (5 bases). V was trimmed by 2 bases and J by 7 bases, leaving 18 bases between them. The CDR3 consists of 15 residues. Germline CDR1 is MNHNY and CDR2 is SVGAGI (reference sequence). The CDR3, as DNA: TGTGCCAGCAGTTACGACACCGAACAAAGGAGGGAGCAGTACTTC. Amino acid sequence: CASSYDTEQRREQYF.

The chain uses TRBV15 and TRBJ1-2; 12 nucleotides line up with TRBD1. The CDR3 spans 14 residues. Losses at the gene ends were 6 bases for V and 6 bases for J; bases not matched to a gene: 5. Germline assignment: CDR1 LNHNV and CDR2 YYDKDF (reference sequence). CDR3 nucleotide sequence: TGTGCCACCAGTCTATGGGACAGGGGGCATGGCTACACCTTC. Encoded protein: CATSLWDRGHGYTF.

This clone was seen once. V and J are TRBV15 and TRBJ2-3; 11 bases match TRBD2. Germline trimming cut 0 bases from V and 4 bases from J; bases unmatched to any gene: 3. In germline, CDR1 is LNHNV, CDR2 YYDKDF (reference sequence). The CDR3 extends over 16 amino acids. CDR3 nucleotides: TGTGCCACCAGCAGAGATAGCGGGGGGGCGGCAGATACGCAGTATTTT. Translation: CATSRDSGGAADTQYF.

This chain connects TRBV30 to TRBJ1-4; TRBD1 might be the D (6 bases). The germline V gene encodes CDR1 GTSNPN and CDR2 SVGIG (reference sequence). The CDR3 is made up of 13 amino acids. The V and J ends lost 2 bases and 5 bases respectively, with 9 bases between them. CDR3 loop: CAWSRGGNEKLFF. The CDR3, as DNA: TGTGCCTGGAGTAGGGGGGGGAATGAAAAACTGTTTTTT.

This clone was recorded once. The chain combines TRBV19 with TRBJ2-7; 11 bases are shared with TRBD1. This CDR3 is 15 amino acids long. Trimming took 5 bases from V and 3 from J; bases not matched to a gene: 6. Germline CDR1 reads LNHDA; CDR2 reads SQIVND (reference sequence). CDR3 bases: TGTGCCAGTAGTGGCGGGACAGGGGGGTACTACGAGCAGTACTTC. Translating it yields CASSGGTGGYYEQYF. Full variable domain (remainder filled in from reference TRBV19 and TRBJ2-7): DGGITQSPKYLFRKEGQNVTLSCEQNLNHDAMYWYRQDPGQGLRLIYYSQIVNDFQKGDIAEGYSVSREKKESFPLTVTSAQKNPTAFYLCASSGGTGGYYEQYFGPGTRLTVT.

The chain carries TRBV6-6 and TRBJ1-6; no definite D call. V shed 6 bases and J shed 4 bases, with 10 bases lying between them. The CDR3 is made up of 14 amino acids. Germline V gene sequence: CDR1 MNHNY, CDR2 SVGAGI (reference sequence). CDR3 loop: CASRLFTYNSPLHF. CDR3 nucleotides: TGTGCCAGCAGACTGTTCACTTATAATTCACCCCTCCACTTT.

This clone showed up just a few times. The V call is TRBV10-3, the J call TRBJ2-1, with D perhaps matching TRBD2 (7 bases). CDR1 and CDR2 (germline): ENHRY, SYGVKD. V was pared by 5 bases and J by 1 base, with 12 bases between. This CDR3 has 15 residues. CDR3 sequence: CAISSRGASYNEQFF. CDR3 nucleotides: TGTGCCATCAGTTCCCGGGGGGCATCCTACAATGAGCAGTTCTTC.

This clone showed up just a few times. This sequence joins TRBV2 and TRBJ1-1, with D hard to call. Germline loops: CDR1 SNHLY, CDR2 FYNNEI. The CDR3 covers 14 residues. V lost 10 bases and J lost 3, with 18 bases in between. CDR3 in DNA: TGTGCCAATATAATCGGGAGGGCGGACACTGAAGCTTTCTTT. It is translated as CANIIGRADTEAFF.

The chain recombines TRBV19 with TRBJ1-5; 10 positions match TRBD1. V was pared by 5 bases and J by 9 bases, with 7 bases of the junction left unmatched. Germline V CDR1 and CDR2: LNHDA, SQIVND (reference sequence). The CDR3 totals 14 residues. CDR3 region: CASSPGTGARPQHF. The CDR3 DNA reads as TGTGCCAGTAGTCCCGGGACAGGGGCGAGGCCCCAGCATTTT.

The CDR3 coding sequence is TGTGCCAGCAGCGCCACGGGGAGGCGGGAGGACTCTGGGGCCAACGTCCTGACTTTC. This codes for CASSATGRREDSGANVLTF. The chain combines TRBV5-6 with TRBJ2-6; 8 nucleotides line up with TRBD2. Per germline, CDR1 SGHDT and CDR2 YYEEEE. The CDR3 contains 19 residues. Losses at the gene ends were 4 bases for V and 0 bases for J; bases not matched to a gene: 12. Supplemented by reference TRBV5-6 and TRBJ2-6, the full variable domain reads DAGVTQSPTHLIKTRGQQVTLRCSPKSGHDTVSWYQQALGQGPQFIFQYYEEEERQRGNFPDRFSGHQFPNYSSELNVNALLLGDSALYLCASSATGRREDSGANVLTFGAGSRLTVL.